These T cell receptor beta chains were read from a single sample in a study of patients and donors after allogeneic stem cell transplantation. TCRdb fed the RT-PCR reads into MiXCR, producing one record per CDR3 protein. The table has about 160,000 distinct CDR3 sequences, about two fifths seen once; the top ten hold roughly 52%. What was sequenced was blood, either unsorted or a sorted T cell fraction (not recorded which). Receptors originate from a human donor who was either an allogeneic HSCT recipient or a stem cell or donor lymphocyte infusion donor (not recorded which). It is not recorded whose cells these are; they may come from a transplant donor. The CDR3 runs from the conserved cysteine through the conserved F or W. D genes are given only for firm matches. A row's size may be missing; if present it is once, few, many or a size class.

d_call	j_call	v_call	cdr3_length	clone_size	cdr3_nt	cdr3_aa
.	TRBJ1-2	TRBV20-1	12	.	TGCAGTGCTCCGGCCGGGAGCTATGGCTACACCTTC	CSAPAGSYGYTF
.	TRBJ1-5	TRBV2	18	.	TGTGCCAGCAGTGAAGATGTGTGGACCCCGACTAGCAATCAGCCCCAGCATTTT	CASSEDVWTPTSNQPQHF
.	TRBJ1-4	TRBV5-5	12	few	TGTGCCAGCCTTGATATGGATGAAAAACTGTTTTTT	CASLDMDEKLFF
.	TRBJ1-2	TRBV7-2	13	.	TGTGCCAGCAGCTTCCCTGCTAACTATGGCTACACCTTC	CASSFPANYGYTF
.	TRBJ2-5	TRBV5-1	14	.	TGCGCCAGCAGGGGTTTGGGAACTCAAGAGACCCAGTACTTC	CASRGLGTQETQYF
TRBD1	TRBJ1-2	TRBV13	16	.	TGTGCCAGCAGCCCGAGTGGTACAGGGGTCAACTATGGCTACACCTTC	CASSPSGTGVNYGYTF
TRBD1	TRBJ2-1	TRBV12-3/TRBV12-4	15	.	TGTGCCAGCAGTGGGACCGGGACAGGGGACAATGAGCAGTTCTTC	CASSGTGTGDNEQFF
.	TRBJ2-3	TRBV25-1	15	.	TGTGCCAGCAGTGAATATATAGGTAACACAGATACGCAGTATTTT	CASSEYIGNTDTQYF
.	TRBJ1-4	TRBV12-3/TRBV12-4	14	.	TGTGCCAGCAGTTTTAGCGGTCAGAATGAAAAACTGTTTTTT	CASSFSGQNEKLFF
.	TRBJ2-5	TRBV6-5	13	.	TGTGCCAGCAGACCCACAGGGTCGGAGACCCAGTACTTC	CASRPTGSETQYF
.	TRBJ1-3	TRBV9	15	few	TGTGCCAGCAGCTTCTACGATAACTTAGGAAACACCATATATTTT	CASSFYDNLGNTIYF
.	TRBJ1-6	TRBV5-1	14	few	TGCGCCAGCAGCCTTGGACAGCGTAATTCACCCCTCCACTTT	CASSLGQRNSPLHF
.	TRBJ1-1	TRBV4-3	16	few	TGCGCCAGCAGCCAGGGCGTCGACGGATTGAACACTGAAGCTTTCTTT	CASSQGVDGLNTEAFF
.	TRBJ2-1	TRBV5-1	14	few	TGCGCCAGCAGCTTGTGGACCTCCTGGTATGAGCAGTTCTTC	CASSLWTSWYEQFF
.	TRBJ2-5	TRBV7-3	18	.	TGTGCCAGCAGCTTACGACCTCCGAGACTAGGCCCGGGGGAGACCCAGTACTTC	CASSLRPPRLGPGETQYF
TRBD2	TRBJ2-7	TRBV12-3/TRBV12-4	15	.	TGTGCCAGCAGTTTGGGACTAGCGGGATCCTACGAGCAGTACTTC	CASSLGLAGSYEQYF
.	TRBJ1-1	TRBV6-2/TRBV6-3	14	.	TGTGCCAGCAGTATCGGGACGGAGAACACTGAAGCTTTCTTT	CASSIGTENTEAFF
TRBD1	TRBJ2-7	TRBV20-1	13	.	TGCAGTGCGAACAGGGGGCGCGCCTACGAGCAGTACTTC	CSANRGRAYEQYF
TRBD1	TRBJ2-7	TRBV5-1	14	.	TGCGCCAGCAGCCCGGACAGGGAAGTGGACGAGCAGTACTTC	CASSPDREVDEQYF
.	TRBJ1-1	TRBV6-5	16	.	TGTGCCAGCAGTTACGACCCAGGCAGGGAAAGCATTGAAGCTTTCTTT	CASSYDPGRESIEAFF
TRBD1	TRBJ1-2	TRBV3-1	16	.	TGTGCCAGCAGCCAAGCCAACAGGGGGTCTGACTATGGCTACACCTTC	CASSQANRGSDYGYTF
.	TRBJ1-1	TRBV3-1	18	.	TGTGCCAGCAGCCAAGATTTTATCCAGGGCACAGGGAACACTGAAGCTTTCTTT	CASSQDFIQGTGNTEAFF
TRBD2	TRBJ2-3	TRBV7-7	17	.	TGTGCTAGCAGCCCTAAACTAGCGGGGGGGCCCGGAGATACGCAGTATTTT	CASSPKLAGGPGDTQYF
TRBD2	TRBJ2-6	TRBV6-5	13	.	TGTGCCAGCAGCGGAGGGGACTACAACGTCCTGACTTTC	CASSGGDYNVLTF
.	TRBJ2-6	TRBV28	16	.	TGTGCCAGCGACAGTTTTAGCTCCTCTGGGGCCAACGTCCTGACTTTC	CASDSFSSSGANVLTF
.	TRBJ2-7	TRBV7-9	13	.	TGTGCCAGCAGCCCTGCGGACCCCGGCGAGCAGTACTTC	CASSPADPGEQYF
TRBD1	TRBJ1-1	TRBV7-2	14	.	TGTGCCAGCAGCCATATCTACAGGGGGCCACAAGCTTTCTTT	CASSHIYRGPQAFF
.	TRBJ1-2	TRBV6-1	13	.	TGTGCCACTGCCCGGGAACCTAACTATGGCTACACCTTC	CATAREPNYGYTF
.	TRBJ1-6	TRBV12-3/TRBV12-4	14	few	TGTGCCAGCACCCAGGGGTTTTATAATTCACCCCTCCACTTT	CASTQGFYNSPLHF
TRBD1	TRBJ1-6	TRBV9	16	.	TGTGCCAGCAGCGTAGAAGGGGGCCCTTATAATTCACCCCTCCACTTT	CASSVEGGPYNSPLHF
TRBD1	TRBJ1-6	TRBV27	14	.	TGTGCCAGCAGAGCGACAGGGGGAAATTCACCCCTCCACTTT	CASRATGGNSPLHF
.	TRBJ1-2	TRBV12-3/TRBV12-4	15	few	TGTGCCAGCAGCCCTACAGGGAGGGAGTACTATGGCTACACCTTC	CASSPTGREYYGYTF
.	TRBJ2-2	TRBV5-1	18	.	TGCGCCAGCAGCTTGATATGGGTAGGGACGGTGAACACCGGGGAGCTGTTTTTT	CASSLIWVGTVNTGELFF
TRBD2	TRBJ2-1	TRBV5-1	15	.	TGCGCCAGCCGCTTGGGACTAGTCGAGTACAATGAGCAGTTCTTC	CASRLGLVEYNEQFF
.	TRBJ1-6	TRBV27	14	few	TGTGCCAGCAGGAAAAGCTCCTATAATTCACCCCTCCACTTT	CASRKSSYNSPLHF
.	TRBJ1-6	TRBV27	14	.	TGTGCCAGCAGTTTAGTAAAGTATAATTCACCCCTCCACTTT	CASSLVKYNSPLHF
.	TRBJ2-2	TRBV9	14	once	TGTGCCAGCAGCGTAGCTAAGGGGTCCGGGGAGCTGTTTTTT	CASSVAKGSGELFF
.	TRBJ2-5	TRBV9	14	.	TGTGCCAGCAGCGTAGAGGGGGGCCAAGAGACCCAGTACTTC	CASSVEGGQETQYF
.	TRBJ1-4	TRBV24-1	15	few	TGTGCCACCAGTGGAGGCAAGGGGTTAGAAGAAAAACTGTTTTTT	CATSGGKGLEEKLFF
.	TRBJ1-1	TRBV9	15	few	TGTGCCAGCAGCGTTACAGGGCGGGGGAACACTGAAGCTTTCTTT	CASSVTGRGNTEAFF
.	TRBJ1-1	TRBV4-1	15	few	TGCGCCAGCAGCCAAGAAGTGGGGCTCGGGGCTGAAGCTTTCTTT	CASSQEVGLGAEAFF
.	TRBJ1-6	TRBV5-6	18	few	TGTGCCAGCAGCTTGGGGGGGTACAGGAGCTCCTATAATTCACCCCTCCACTTT	CASSLGGYRSSYNSPLHF
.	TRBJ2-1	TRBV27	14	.	TGTGCCAGCAGCGTGGCTAGCGCACACAATGAGCAGTTCTTC	CASSVASAHNEQFF
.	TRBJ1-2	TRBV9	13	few	TGTGCCAGCAGCTTCGAGGGGCTCTATGGCTACACCTTC	CASSFEGLYGYTF
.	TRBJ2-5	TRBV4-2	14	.	TGTGCCAGCAGCCAAGATCACTACTTGGGGGGCCAGTACTTC	CASSQDHYLGGQYF
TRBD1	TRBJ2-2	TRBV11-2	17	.	TGTGCCAGCAGCCCCCGCTGGGGACAGGCTGGTGGCGGGGAGCTGTTTTTT	CASSPRWGQAGGGELFF
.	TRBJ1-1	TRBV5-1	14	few	TGCGCCAGCAGCCCCGGGGGGACGAACACTGAAGCTTTCTTT	CASSPGGTNTEAFF
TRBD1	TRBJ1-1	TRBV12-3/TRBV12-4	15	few	TGTGCCAGCAGCAAGGACAGGGGAATCGACACTGAAGCTTTCTTT	CASSKDRGIDTEAFF
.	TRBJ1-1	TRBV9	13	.	TGTGCCAGCAGCGCCCAGAGCAACACTGAAGCTTTCTTT	CASSAQSNTEAFF
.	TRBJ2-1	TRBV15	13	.	TGTGCCACCAGCAGAGATTTGCCCAATGAGCAGTTCTTC	CATSRDLPNEQFF
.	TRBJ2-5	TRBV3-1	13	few	TGTGCCAGCAGCCGGAGGGGCGAGGAGACCCAGTACTTC	CASSRRGEETQYF
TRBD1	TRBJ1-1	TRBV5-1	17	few	TGCGCCAGCAGCGTACAACCCAAGGGACAGGGGGACACTGAAGCTTTCTTT	CASSVQPKGQGDTEAFF
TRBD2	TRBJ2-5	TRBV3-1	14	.	TGTGCCAGCAGCCACAGGGCGGGGGAAGAGACCCAGTACTTC	CASSHRAGEETQYF
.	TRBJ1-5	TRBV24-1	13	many	TGTGCCACCAGTGATCGGGGGGATCAGCCCCAGCATTTT	CATSDRGDQPQHF
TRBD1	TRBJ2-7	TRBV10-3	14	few	TGTGCCATCAGTTGGACAGGGGACCTCTACGAGCAGTACTTC	CAISWTGDLYEQYF
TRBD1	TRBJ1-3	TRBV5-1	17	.	TGCGCCAGCAGCTTGGGTGGGACAGGGTTCTCTGGAAACACCATATATTTT	CASSLGGTGFSGNTIYF
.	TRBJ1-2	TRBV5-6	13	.	TGTGCCAGCAGCTTGTCGGGGCTCAATAGCTGCACCTTC	CASSLSGLNSCTF
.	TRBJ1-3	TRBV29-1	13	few	TGCAGCGTTGAAGGTCGCTCTGGAAACACCATATATTTT	CSVEGRSGNTIYF
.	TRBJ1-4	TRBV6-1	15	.	TGTGCCAGCAGTGAGACCTACGAGCTGGGTGAAAATCTGTTTTTT	CASSETYELGENLFF
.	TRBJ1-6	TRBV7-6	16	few	TGTGCCAGCAGCTTGTCTGTTAGCTCCTATAATTCACCCCTCCACTTT	CASSLSVSSYNSPLHF